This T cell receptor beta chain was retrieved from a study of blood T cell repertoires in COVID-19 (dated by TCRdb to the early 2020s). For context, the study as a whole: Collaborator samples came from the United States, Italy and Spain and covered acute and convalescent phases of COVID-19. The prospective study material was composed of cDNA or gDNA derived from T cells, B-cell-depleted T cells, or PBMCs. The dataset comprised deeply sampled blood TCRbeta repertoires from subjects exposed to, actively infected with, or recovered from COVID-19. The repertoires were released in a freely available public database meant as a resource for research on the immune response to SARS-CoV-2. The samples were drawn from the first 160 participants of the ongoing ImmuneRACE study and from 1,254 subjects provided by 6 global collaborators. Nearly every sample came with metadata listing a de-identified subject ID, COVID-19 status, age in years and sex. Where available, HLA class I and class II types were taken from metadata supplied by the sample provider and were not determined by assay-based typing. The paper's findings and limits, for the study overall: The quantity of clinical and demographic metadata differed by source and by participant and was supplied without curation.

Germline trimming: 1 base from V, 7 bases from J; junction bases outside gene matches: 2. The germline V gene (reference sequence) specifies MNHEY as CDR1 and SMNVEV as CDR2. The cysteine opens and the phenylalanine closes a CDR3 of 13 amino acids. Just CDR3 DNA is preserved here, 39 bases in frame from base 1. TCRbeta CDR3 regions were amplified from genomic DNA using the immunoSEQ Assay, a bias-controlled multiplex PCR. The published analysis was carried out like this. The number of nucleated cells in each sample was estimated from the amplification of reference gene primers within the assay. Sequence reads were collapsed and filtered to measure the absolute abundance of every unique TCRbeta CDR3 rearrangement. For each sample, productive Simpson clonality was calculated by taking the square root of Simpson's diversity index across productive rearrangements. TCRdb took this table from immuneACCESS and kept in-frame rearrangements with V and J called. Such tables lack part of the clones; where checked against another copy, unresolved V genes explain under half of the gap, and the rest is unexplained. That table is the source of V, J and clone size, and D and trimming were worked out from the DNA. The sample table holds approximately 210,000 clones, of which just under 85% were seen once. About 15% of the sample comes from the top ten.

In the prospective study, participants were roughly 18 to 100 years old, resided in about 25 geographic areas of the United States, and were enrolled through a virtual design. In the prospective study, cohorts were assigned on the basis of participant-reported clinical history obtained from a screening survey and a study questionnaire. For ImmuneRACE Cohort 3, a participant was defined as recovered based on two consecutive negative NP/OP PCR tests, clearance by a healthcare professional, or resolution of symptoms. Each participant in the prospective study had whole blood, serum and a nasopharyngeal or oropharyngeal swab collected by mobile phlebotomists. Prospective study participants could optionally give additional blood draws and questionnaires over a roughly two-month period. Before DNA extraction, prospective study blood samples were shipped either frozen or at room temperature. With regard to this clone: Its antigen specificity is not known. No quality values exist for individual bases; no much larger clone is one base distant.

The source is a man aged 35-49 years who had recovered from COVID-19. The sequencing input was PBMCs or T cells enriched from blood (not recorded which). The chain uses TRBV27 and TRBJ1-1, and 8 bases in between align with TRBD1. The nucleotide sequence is TGTGCCAGCAGTTTATGGGGGACAGGTGAAGCTTTCTTT. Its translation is CASSLWGTGEAFF.